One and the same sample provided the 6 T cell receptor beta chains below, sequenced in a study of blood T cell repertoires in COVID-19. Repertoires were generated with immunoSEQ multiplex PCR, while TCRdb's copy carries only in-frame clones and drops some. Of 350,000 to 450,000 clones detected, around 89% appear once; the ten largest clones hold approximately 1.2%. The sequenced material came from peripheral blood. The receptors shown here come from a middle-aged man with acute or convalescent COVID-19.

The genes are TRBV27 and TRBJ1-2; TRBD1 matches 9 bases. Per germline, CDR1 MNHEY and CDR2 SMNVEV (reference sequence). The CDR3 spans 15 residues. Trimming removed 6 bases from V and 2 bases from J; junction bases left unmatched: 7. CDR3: CASRNSGTGNYGYTF. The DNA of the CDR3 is TGTGCCAGCAGAAACTCCGGGACAGGGAACTATGGCTACACCTTC.

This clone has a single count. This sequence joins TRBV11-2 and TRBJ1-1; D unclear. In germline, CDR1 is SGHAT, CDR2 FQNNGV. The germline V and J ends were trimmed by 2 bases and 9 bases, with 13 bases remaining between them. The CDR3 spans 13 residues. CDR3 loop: CASSLRVGNQAFF. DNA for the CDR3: TGTGCCAGCAGCTTAAGAGTGGGCAACCAAGCTTTCTTT. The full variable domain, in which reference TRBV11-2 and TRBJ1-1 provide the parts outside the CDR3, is EAGVAQSPRYKIIEKRQSVAFWCNPISGHATLYWYQQILGQGPKLLIQFQNNGVVDDSQLPKDRFSAERLKGVDSTLKIQPAKLEDSAVYLCASSLRVGNQAFFGQGTRLTVV.

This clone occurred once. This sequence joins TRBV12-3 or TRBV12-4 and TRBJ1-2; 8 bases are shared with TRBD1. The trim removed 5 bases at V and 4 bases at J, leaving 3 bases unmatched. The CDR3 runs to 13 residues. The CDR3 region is CASSVDRAYGYTF. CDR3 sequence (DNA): TGTGCCAGCAGTGTGGACAGGGCCTATGGCTACACCTTC.

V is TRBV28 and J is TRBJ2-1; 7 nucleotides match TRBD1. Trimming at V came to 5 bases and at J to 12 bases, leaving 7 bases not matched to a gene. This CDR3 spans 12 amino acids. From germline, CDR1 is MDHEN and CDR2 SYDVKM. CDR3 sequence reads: CASSRDYRGQFF. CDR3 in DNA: TGTGCCAGCAGTCGCGACTACAGGGGGCAGTTCTTC.

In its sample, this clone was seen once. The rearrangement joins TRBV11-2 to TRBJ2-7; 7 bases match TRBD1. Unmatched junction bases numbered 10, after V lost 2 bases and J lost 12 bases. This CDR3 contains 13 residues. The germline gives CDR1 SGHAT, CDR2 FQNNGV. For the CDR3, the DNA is TGTGCCAGCAGCTTACGGGACAGTATGTCTTGGTACTTC. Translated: CASSLRDSMSWYF.

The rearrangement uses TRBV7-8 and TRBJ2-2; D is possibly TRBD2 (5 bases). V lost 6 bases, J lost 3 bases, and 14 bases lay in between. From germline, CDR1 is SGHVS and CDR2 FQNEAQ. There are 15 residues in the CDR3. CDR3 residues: CASSFNPGYTGELFF. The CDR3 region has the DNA TGTGCCAGCAGTTTTAACCCGGGGTACACCGGGGAGCTGTTTTTT.